This is a list of T cell receptor beta chains from one sample in a study of early T cells in non-severe SARS-CoV-2 infection. TCRdb called the 5' RACE reads again in MiXCR, with one record for every CDR3 protein. Counted here are nearly 45,000 distinct CDR3 sequences, under 13% occurring once; the ten biggest clones make up about 9.6%. Sequencing was carried out using whole blood. These receptors all stem from an adult who was a healthcare worker with PCR-confirmed SARS-CoV-2 infection or an uninfected control (not recorded which). CDR3s include the opening cysteine and the closing phenylalanine or tryptophan. Each record gives: clone size, D gene, V gene, J gene, CDR3 protein, CDR3 DNA. A D gene is named only where the DNA matches it firmly. Expanded clones are given a class, and other clones once, few, many or no size at all.

many	.	TRBV6-5	TRBJ1-1	CASSYSTDNTEAFF	TGTGCCAGCAGTTACTCCACGGACAACACTGAAGCTTTCTTT
.	.	TRBV28	TRBJ1-5	CAGRTSNQPQHF	TGTGCCGGGAGGACAAGCAATCAGCCCCAGCATTTT
few	TRBD2	TRBV6-2/TRBV6-3	TRBJ2-1	CATAGGHYNEQFF	TGTGCCACCGCGGGGGGACACTACAATGAGCAGTTCTTC
many	.	TRBV7-3	TRBJ1-1	CASSLILRALWGTEAFF	TGTGCCAGCAGCTTAATTCTGCGGGCCTTATGGGGCACTGAAGCTTTCTTT
few	.	TRBV12-3/TRBV12-4	TRBJ2-5	CASSFRSSETQYF	TGTGCCAGCAGTTTTAGGTCCTCAGAGACCCAGTACTTC
.	.	TRBV5-1	TRBJ2-1	CASSLGRHNEQFF	TGCGCCAGCAGCTTGGGGAGGCACAATGAGCAGTTCTTC
many	TRBD1	TRBV3-1	TRBJ1-2	CASSQADRERVYTF	TGTGCCAGCAGCCAGGCCGACAGGGAAAGGGTCTACACCTTC
many	.	TRBV12-3/TRBV12-4	TRBJ2-3	CASSLGGETDTQYF	TGTGCCAGCAGTTTAGGAGGGGAAACAGATACGCAGTATTTT
many	.	TRBV6-1	TRBJ2-3	CASSEGGFRGTTQYF	TGTGCCAGCAGTGAAGGGGGCTTCCGGGGAACTACGCAGTATTTT
.	TRBD1	TRBV13	TRBJ1-5	CASSVTGEDQPQHF	TGTGCCAGCAGCGTGACAGGGGAGGATCAGCCCCAGCATTTT
few	.	TRBV12-3/TRBV12-4	TRBJ1-2	CASTFGDTYTF	TGTGCCAGCACCTTTGGGGATACTTACACCTTC
.	TRBD1	TRBV29-1	TRBJ2-7	CSVHQGQGSEQYF	TGCAGCGTCCACCAGGGACAGGGATCCGAGCAGTACTTC
few	TRBD1	TRBV11-2	TRBJ2-7	CASSLMTGGAYEQYF	TGTGCCAGCAGCTTAATGACAGGGGGAGCCTACGAGCAGTACTTC
many	.	TRBV7-2	TRBJ2-3	CASSLERGRTDTQYF	TGTGCCAGCAGCTTAGAACGGGGGAGGACAGATACGCAGTATTTT
.	.	TRBV19	TRBJ2-6	CASSIQISGANVLTF	TGTGCCAGTAGCATACAGATCTCTGGGGCCAACGTCCTGACTTTC
many	.	TRBV7-6	TRBJ1-1	CASSFNDRYTEAFF	TGTGCCAGCAGCTTTAACGACAGGTACACTGAAGCTTTCTTT
.	TRBD2	TRBV24-1	TRBJ2-3	CATSELAGKQYF	TGTGCCACCAGTGAACTAGCGGGGAAGCAGTATTTT
many	.	TRBV6-5	TRBJ1-2	CASSPRQSRYGYTF	TGTGCCAGCAGTCCCCGACAGAGCCGTTATGGCTACACCTTC
many	TRBD2	TRBV7-2	TRBJ2-7	CASSLGLAASYEQYF	TGTGCCAGCAGCTTGGGACTAGCGGCGTCCTACGAGCAGTACTTC
many	.	TRBV9	TRBJ1-1	CASSPDTLPEAFF	TGTGCCAGCAGCCCAGACACGTTGCCTGAAGCTTTCTTT
many	TRBD2	TRBV3-1	TRBJ2-3	CASSNGLAGGQDTQYF	TGTGCCAGCAGCAACGGACTAGCGGGGGGGCAAGATACGCAGTATTTT
few	TRBD1	TRBV5-1	TRBJ2-3	CASSLGDSQSTDTQYF	TGCGCCAGCAGCTTGGGGGACAGCCAAAGCACAGATACGCAGTATTTT
many	.	TRBV10-2	TRBJ2-2	CASEGHEGFLTGELFF	TGCGCCAGCGAGGGACACGAAGGCTTTCTTACCGGGGAGCTGTTTTTT
.	.	TRBV25-1	TRBJ2-3	CASSAGETDTQYF	TGTGCCAGCAGTGCAGGGGAGACAGATACGCAGTATTTT
few	TRBD1	TRBV29-1	TRBJ1-2	CSVRTGNYGYTF	TGCAGCGTGAGGACAGGAAACTATGGCTACACCTTC
many	.	TRBV3-1	TRBJ1-2	CASSHAEGYTF	TGTGCCAGCAGCCATGCGGAAGGCTACACCTTC
.	.	TRBV29-1	TRBJ1-1	CSVSGGRTEAFF	TGCAGCGTCAGCGGGGGCCGCACTGAAGCTTTCTTT
.	TRBD2	TRBV9	TRBJ2-5	CASSDGLAEGETQYF	TGTGCCAGCAGCGACGGACTAGCGGAGGGTGAGACCCAGTACTTC
many	.	TRBV27	TRBJ2-7	CASTDRGKPYEQYF	TGTGCCAGCACCGATCGGGGGAAGCCCTACGAGCAGTACTTC